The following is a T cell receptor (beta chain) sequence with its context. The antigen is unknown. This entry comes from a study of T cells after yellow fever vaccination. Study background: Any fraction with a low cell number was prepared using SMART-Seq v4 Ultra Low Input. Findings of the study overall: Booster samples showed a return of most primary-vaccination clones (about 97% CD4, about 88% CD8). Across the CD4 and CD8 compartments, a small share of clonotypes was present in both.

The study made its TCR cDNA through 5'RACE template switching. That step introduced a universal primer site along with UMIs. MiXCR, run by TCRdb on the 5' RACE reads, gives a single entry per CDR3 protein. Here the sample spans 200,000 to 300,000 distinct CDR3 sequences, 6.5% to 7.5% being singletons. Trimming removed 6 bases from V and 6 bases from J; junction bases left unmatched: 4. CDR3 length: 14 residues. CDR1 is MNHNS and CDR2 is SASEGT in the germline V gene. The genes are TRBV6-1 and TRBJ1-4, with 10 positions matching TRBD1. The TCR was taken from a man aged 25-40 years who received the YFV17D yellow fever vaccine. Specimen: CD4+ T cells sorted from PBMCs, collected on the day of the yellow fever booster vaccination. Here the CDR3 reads CASSLGTGDEKLFF. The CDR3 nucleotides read TGTGCCAGCAGCCTCGGGACAGGGGATGAAAAACTGTTTTTT.